The TCR beta chain under discussion was sequenced for a study of response to subunit inactivated influenza vaccine. CDR3 length equals 15 residues. Per germline, CDR1 SGHAT and CDR2 FQNNGV. V was trimmed by 4 bases and J by 6 bases, leaving 16 bases between them. This clonotype was detected a few times. TCRdb itself ran the RT-PCR reads through MiXCR, one entry per CDR3 protein. Found here are a few hundred thousand distinct CDR3 sequences, roughly 15% of them singletons; the top ten hold 8.5% to 14%. This chain joins TRBV11-2 and TRBJ2-1, with D possibly being TRBD1 or TRBD2 (6 bases each). This TCR derives from a man between 45 and 60 years old who received an inactivated influenza vaccine. The input for sequencing was PBMCs from blood, taken approximately 12 days after vaccination. The CDR3 here is CASSSRGPSGNEQFF. The CDR3 region has the DNA TGTGCCAGCAGCTCACGGGGGCCTTCGGGCAATGAGCAGTTCTTC.